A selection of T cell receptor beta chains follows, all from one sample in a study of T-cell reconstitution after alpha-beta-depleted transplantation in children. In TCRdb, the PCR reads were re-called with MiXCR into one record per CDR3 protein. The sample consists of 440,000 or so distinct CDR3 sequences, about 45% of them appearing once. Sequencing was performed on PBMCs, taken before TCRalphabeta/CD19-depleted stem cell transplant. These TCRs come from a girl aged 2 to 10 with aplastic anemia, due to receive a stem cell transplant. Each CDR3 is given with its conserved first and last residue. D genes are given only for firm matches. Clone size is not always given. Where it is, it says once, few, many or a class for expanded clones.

DNA: TGTGCCAGCAGCTTAGGTCTGGTCTCATCTGGAAATGAGCAGTTCTTC
CDR3: CASSLGLVSSGNEQFF
size: NA
V: TRBV7-9
J: TRBJ2-1
D: NA
length: 16

DNA: TGTGCCAGCAGTTACAACTTTGGGGAATCTAGCGGGAGGAAGGATAATGAGCAGTTCTTC
CDR3: CASSYNFGESSGRKDNEQFF
size: many
V: TRBV12-3/TRBV12-4
J: TRBJ2-1
D: TRBD2
length: 20

DNA: TGTGCCAGCAGCTTAGGGCAGGGAGCCCCCGAGCAGTACTTC
CDR3: CASSLGQGAPEQYF
size: NA
V: TRBV7-9
J: TRBJ2-7
D: NA
length: 14

DNA: TGTGCCAGCAGCTTAGAGTCTAGTAAGACTAGCGGGAGCTACGAGCAGTACTTC
CDR3: CASSLESSKTSGSYEQYF
size: NA
V: TRBV7-6
J: TRBJ2-7
D: TRBD2
length: 18

DNA: TGTGCCAGCAGCCCTCCCGGACTGGTGAACACCGGGGAGCTGTTTTTT
CDR3: CASSPPGLVNTGELFF
size: NA
V: TRBV7-9
J: TRBJ2-2
D: NA
length: 16

DNA: TGTGCCTGGAGCCCAGGGGTCGGGGACACTGAAGCTTTCTTT
CDR3: CAWSPGVGDTEAFF
size: NA
V: TRBV30
J: TRBJ1-1
D: NA
length: 14

DNA: TGCGCCAGCAGCTTGGACAGGGGGCGCGAGGACATTCAGTACTTC
CDR3: CASSLDRGREDIQYF
size: NA
V: TRBV5-1
J: TRBJ2-4
D: TRBD1
length: 15

DNA: TGTGCCAGCAGAACTACTAGCCGGTACGAGCAGTACTTC
CDR3: CASRTTSRYEQYF
size: NA
V: TRBV27
J: TRBJ2-7
D: NA
length: 13

DNA: TGCAGTGCTAGAGATGCCCCGGGACTAGCGGGGGCCCAGTGGTCCTACAATGAGCAGTTCTTC
CDR3: CSARDAPGLAGAQWSYNEQFF
size: NA
V: TRBV20-1
J: TRBJ2-1
D: TRBD2
length: 21

DNA: TGTGCCAGCAGCTTAGCCGTAGGACGGCAAACTCAGCCCCAGCATTTT
CDR3: CASSLAVGRQTQPQHF
size: few
V: TRBV7-2
J: TRBJ1-5
D: NA
length: 16

DNA: TGTGCCAGCAGCAATAACGTACAGGGGGGCGAGCAGTACTTC
CDR3: CASSNNVQGGEQYF
size: NA
V: TRBV9
J: TRBJ2-7
D: TRBD1
length: 14

DNA: TGTGCCAGCAGCAAAAACGGGGGGGCAATCACAGATACGCAGTATTTT
CDR3: CASSKNGGAITDTQYF
size: NA
V: TRBV28
J: TRBJ2-3
D: TRBD2
length: 16

DNA: TGTGCCAGCAGTTACTCGCCAGGGAACCCCTACGAGCAGTACTTC
CDR3: CASSYSPGNPYEQYF
size: NA
V: TRBV6-5
J: TRBJ2-7
D: NA
length: 15

DNA: TGTGCCAGCAGCTTAGTGGGGGTAAAGGGCAATGAGCAGTTCTTC
CDR3: CASSLVGVKGNEQFF
size: NA
V: TRBV7-2
J: TRBJ2-1
D: NA
length: 15

DNA: TGTGCCAGCAGTTACGAGGGGACCTTGAACACCGGGGAGCTGTTTTTT
CDR3: CASSYEGTLNTGELFF
size: NA
V: TRBV6-5
J: TRBJ2-2
D: NA
length: 16

DNA: TGTGCCAGCAGGGCCTATGGGCTCCAGAGCTCTGGAAACACCATATATTTT
CDR3: CASRAYGLQSSGNTIYF
size: many
V: TRBV12-3/TRBV12-4
J: TRBJ1-3
D: NA
length: 17

DNA: TGTGCCAGCACCGAAGGGGGGGTGTTCACAGATACGCAGTATTTT
CDR3: CASTEGGVFTDTQYF
size: once
V: TRBV12-3/TRBV12-4
J: TRBJ2-3
D: NA
length: 15

DNA: TGCAGCGTTGAGGTGTGGGGCTCTGGAGGCTACACCTTC
CDR3: CSVEVWGSGGYTF
size: few
V: TRBV29-1
J: TRBJ1-2
D: NA
length: 13

DNA: TGCAGTGCCCTAGACAGAAAATCCACAGATACGCAGTATTTT
CDR3: CSALDRKSTDTQYF
size: many
V: TRBV20-1
J: TRBJ2-3
D: NA
length: 14

DNA: TGTGCCAGCAGCCCGGACGGGGAAGAGACCCAGTACTTC
CDR3: CASSPDGEETQYF
size: NA
V: TRBV7-6
J: TRBJ2-5
D: NA
length: 13

DNA: TGCAGCGTTGAAGATCTCGGCTCCTTCAGACGGGAGACCCAGTACTTC
CDR3: CSVEDLGSFRRETQYF
size: once
V: TRBV29-1
J: TRBJ2-5
D: NA
length: 16

DNA: TGTGCCACCAGTGACCCACTAGCGGCCCATGAGACCCAGTACTTC
CDR3: CATSDPLAAHETQYF
size: NA
V: TRBV24-1
J: TRBJ2-5
D: TRBD2
length: 15

DNA: TGCAGTGCTAGAGATTCTAGCAGTCTCTCCGAGCAGTACTTC
CDR3: CSARDSSSLSEQYF
size: NA
V: TRBV20-1
J: TRBJ2-7
D: NA
length: 14

DNA: TGTGCCAGCAGCGCCCCAGGGGGCCGGTCAGGGGAGCTGTTTTTT
CDR3: CASSAPGGRSGELFF
size: few
V: TRBV7-2
J: TRBJ2-2
D: TRBD1
length: 15

DNA: TGCAGTGCTAGAAATTTCGCGGGAACTCGCACAGATACGCAGTATTTT
CDR3: CSARNFAGTRTDTQYF
size: few
V: TRBV20-1
J: TRBJ2-3
D: NA
length: 16

DNA: TGCGCCAGCAGTGAGGGGTTGAGGGATACGCAGTATTTT
CDR3: CASSEGLRDTQYF
size: NA
V: TRBV10-2
J: TRBJ2-3
D: NA
length: 13

DNA: TGTGCCAGCAGCTTATATCGGGGAGGCTACGAGCAGTACTTC
CDR3: CASSLYRGGYEQYF
size: NA
V: TRBV5-6
J: TRBJ2-7
D: NA
length: 14

DNA: TGCGCCAGCAGCTTGGGCGTCGGGGTCGGGTTCTTC
CDR3: CASSLGVGVGFF
size: NA
V: TRBV5-1
J: TRBJ2-1
D: NA
length: 12

DNA: TGTGCCAGCAGGGACTGGCAAGAGACCCAGTACTTC
CDR3: CASRDWQETQYF
size: few
V: TRBV27
J: TRBJ2-5
D: NA
length: 12

DNA: TGCGCCAGCAGCTTTAGCGGGGGCCTTCTCTCCGGGGAGCTGTTTTTT
CDR3: CASSFSGGLLSGELFF
size: few
V: TRBV5-1
J: TRBJ2-2
D: TRBD2
length: 16

DNA: TGCAGTGCTAGACCCGTCTCTGGGGCCAACGTCCTGACTTTC
CDR3: CSARPVSGANVLTF
size: NA
V: TRBV20-1
J: TRBJ2-6
D: NA
length: 14

DNA: TGTGCCACCAGCAGAGGGACTAGCGGAGACTACGAGCAGTACTTC
CDR3: CATSRGTSGDYEQYF
size: many
V: TRBV15
J: TRBJ2-7
D: TRBD2
length: 15

DNA: TGTGCCAGCAGCCCCTATAGCAGGGAAACAGATACGCAGTATTTT
CDR3: CASSPYSRETDTQYF
size: once
V: TRBV7-8
J: TRBJ2-3
D: NA
length: 15

DNA: TGCAGCGCGCTAGTTAGGGACACCTACAATGAGCAGTTCTTC
CDR3: CSALVRDTYNEQFF
size: few
V: TRBV29-1
J: TRBJ2-1
D: NA
length: 14

DNA: TGCAGTGCTAGAGATCTTGACCTTGGGGGGCCCCAGCATTTT
CDR3: CSARDLDLGGPQHF
size: NA
V: TRBV20-1
J: TRBJ1-5
D: NA
length: 14

DNA: TGTGCCACCAGCGCGGCCGGGACAGTAGAGACCCAGTACTTC
CDR3: CATSAAGTVETQYF
size: few
V: TRBV15
J: TRBJ2-5
D: TRBD1
length: 14

DNA: TGCGCCAGCAGCGTTCGTGGGGACGGCCAAGGAGCTGAAGCTTTCTTT
CDR3: CASSVRGDGQGAEAFF
size: few
V: TRBV5-1
J: TRBJ1-1
D: NA
length: 16